This TCR beta chain appears in the sequencing data of a study of identical twins. Study-wide findings and caveats: Models underestimated how often monozygotic twins shared out-of-frame TCR alpha. The abundant beta clonotypes from cord blood had fewer insertions, and memory repertoires had none of this.

This clonotype was recorded many times. Its target is not known. The CDR3 consists of 16 residues. V lost 6 bases, J lost 7 bases, and 21 bases lay in between. TCRdb called the 5' RACE reads again in MiXCR, with one record for every CDR3 protein. The sample lists around 960,000 distinct CDR3 sequences, approximately 13% occurring once. The data were also submitted as part of a second study, on yellow fever vaccine responses in identical twins.

Sequenced sample: PBMCs. This chain uses TRBV12-3 or TRBV12-4 with TRBJ1-4, with D possibly matching TRBD1 (6 bases). The receptor was isolated from a young woman in good health. The CDR3 here is CASRGLGGPKSEKLFF. In DNA, the CDR3 is TGTGCCAGCAGGGGCCTTGGGGGGCCGAAGAGTGAAAAACTGTTTTTT.